The clone carrying this T cell receptor beta chain was counted once. Antigen specificity is unknown. The germline gene is not matched at one end of the junction; a read error may be the cause. Assay: immunoSEQ multiplex PCR; the TCRdb copy retains only in-frame clones and omits some. The sample contains some 40,000 clones, almost 85% of which appear only once. The CDR3 sequence is 15 residues long. Looked up from germline, CDR1 is SSHAT and CDR2 is FNYEAQ (reference sequence). These data come from a study of STAT5B mutations in CD4+ large granular lymphocyte leukemia. General study points: Without putative leukemic clones, patient CD4-sorted repertoires remained more clonal than healthy CD4+ repertoires. About 26% of private leukemic clonotypes occurred rarely in other patients' non-leukemic repertoires. Compared with healthy controls (2/35), patient top clones favored TRBV06 (8/27).

Sequencing was performed on CD4+ T cells from blood buffy coats. J is TRBJ2-5 and V is TRBV7-7; 7 nucleotides agree with TRBD1. The TCR sequence derives from a human donor in good health. CDR3 protein: CASSLTGVRGETQYF. CDR3 sequence (DNA): TGTGCTAGCAGCCTTACAGGGGTCAGAGGGGAGACCCAGTACTTC.